These T cell receptor beta chains were read from a single sample in a study of T cell responses to AZD1222 COVID-19 vaccine. Profiled with immunoSEQ multiplex PCR; TCRdb holds only in-frame clones, not every one. The sample records tens of thousands of clones, about four fifths being singletons. Source: peripheral blood, taken 28 days after the second AZD1222 dose. These receptors were obtained from an adult who received the AZD1222 COVID-19 vaccine. Both conserved end residues are part of each CDR3. D genes are given only for firm matches.

D gene,V gene,CDR3 protein
.,TRBV19,CASTSRGRSTEAFF
.,TRBV19,CASTVGGGAGELFF
TRBD1,TRBV18,CASSPAGTGGRGTEAFF
.,TRBV27,CASRQASSYEQYF
TRBD2,TRBV27,CASSFSPTTSGPIYEQYF
TRBD2,TRBV7-3,CASSPLRTSGSGGNEQFF
TRBD1,TRBV6-5,CASGQVFYEQFF
.,TRBV5-4,CASSPLPTDTQYF
TRBD2,TRBV11-2,CASSSAGLAGTPLSYEQYF
.,TRBV2,CASRAPGPGEPQHF
.,TRBV6-1,CASSEDTVLYYGYTF
TRBD1,TRBV28,CASRGTGTDTQYF
.,TRBV11-2,CASSKTYMDTQYF
.,TRBV6-5,CASSYSWGRDTGELFF
TRBD1,TRBV5-1,CASSPGQGAQGYTF
.,TRBV5-1,CASRYDSNQPQHF
.,TRBV11-3,CASSPPPQNSGANVLTF
.,TRBV6-6,CASSSGVHGYTF
.,TRBV10-3,CAAEAGGLSTDTQYF
.,TRBV5-4,CASSLSIGSGEKLFF
.,TRBV9,CASSRGDGNGYTF
TRBD1,TRBV6-5,CASRNPGGYEQYF
TRBD2,TRBV2,CASSELLAESTDTQYF
TRBD2,TRBV4-3,CASSQDRGLAGAISF
TRBD1,TRBV29-1,CSGGQGAYNEQFF
TRBD1,TRBV11-3,CASSLGTGQGRKNTEAFF
.,TRBV18,CASSPRQTYEQYF
TRBD1,TRBV11-1,CASGPAQGTSGYTF
.,TRBV5-8,CASSLLVDGELFF
.,TRBV5-8,CASSLNTGSVGGYTF
.,TRBV4-2,CASSSDPSYEQYF
.,TRBV28,CASSGEKLFF
TRBD1,TRBV4-2,CASSQERATGRNSPLHF
.,TRBV20-1,CSASARDFSYEQYF